A selection of T cell receptor beta chains follows, all from one sample in a study of blood T cell repertoires in COVID-19. This table comes from immunoSEQ multiplex PCR, and its TCRdb copy is limited to in-frame clones, with some not included. The table includes about 200,000 clones, more than 75% detected once. The source material was peripheral blood. All receptors derive from a woman aged 35 to 49 with COVID-19, enrolled during active disease. CDR3s include the opening cysteine and the closing phenylalanine or tryptophan. Fields, in order: CDR3 protein, CDR3 DNA, V gene, D gene, CDR3 length, clone size, J gene. The D gene is left open where the match is weak. A row's size may be missing; if present it is once, few, many or a size class.

CASSELAGPYNEQFF	TGCGCCAGCAGTGAGTTAGCGGGCCCCTACAATGAGCAGTTCTTC	TRBV10-1	TRBD2	15	few	TRBJ2-1
CASSLRSQAGLPAGAQHF	TGTGCCAGCAGTTTAAGGTCCCAGGCGGGCCTACCTGCAGGGGCCCAGCATTTT	TRBV28	-	18	-	TRBJ1-5
CASSPSRTSGVLNEQFF	TGTGCCAGCAGCCCTTCCCGGACTAGCGGGGTACTCAATGAGCAGTTCTTC	TRBV7-2	TRBD2	17	-	TRBJ2-1
CASSSLSADTQYF	TGTGCCAGCAGCTCACTTAGCGCGGATACGCAGTATTTT	TRBV11-2	-	13	-	TRBJ2-3
CASSHGIGTQAKNIQYF	TGCGCCAGCAGCCACGGGATCGGGACACAGGCCAAAAACATTCAGTACTTC	TRBV4-1	-	17	-	TRBJ2-4
CASSVATGRSSGNTIYF	TGTGCCAGCAGCGTAGCTACGGGAAGGTCCTCTGGAAACACCATATATTTT	TRBV9	-	17	-	TRBJ1-3
CASSLKAGGGNIQYF	TGTGCCAGCAGCTTAAAGGCGGGGGGAGGGAACATTCAGTACTTC	TRBV7-2	TRBD2	15	few	TRBJ2-4
CASSMPGRSNNEQFF	TGTGCCAGTAGTATGCCCGGCAGGTCCAACAATGAGCAGTTCTTC	TRBV19	-	15	-	TRBJ2-1
CAIRELASTDTQYF	TGTGCCATCAGGGAACTAGCTAGCACAGATACGCAGTATTTT	TRBV10-3	-	14	-	TRBJ2-3
CASSRTGSSYNSPLHF	TGTGCCAGCTCCCGGACAGGGAGCTCCTATAATTCACCCCTCCACTTT	TRBV3-1/TRBV3-2	TRBD1	16	-	TRBJ1-6
CSVQTGAVETQYF	TGCAGCGTGCAGACAGGGGCGGTGGAGACCCAGTACTTC	TRBV29-1	TRBD1	13	-	TRBJ2-5
CASSPRHGGTVISYEQYF	TGTGCCAGCAGCCCACGACACGGAGGGACAGTGATTTCCTACGAGCAGTACTTC	TRBV5-5	-	18	-	TRBJ2-7
CASPGGRGNTEAFF	TGTGCCAGCCCAGGGGGCAGGGGGAACACTGAAGCTTTCTTT	TRBV28	TRBD1	14	few	TRBJ1-1
CASSPSGGRGETQYF	TGTGCCAGCAGCCCTAGCGGGGGGCGCGGCGAGACCCAGTACTTC	TRBV7-3	TRBD2	15	once	TRBJ2-5
CASSLAWTGGGLDTEAFF	TGTGCCAGCAGCTTAGCGTGGACAGGGGGCGGTCTGGACACTGAAGCTTTCTTT	TRBV7-9	TRBD1	18	-	TRBJ1-1
CASSLWGGVDTDTQYF	TGTGCCAGCAGCTTATGGGGAGGGGTCGACACAGATACGCAGTATTTT	TRBV7-2	TRBD2	16	-	TRBJ2-3
CASKTRRGGRNEQYF	TGTGCCAGCAAAACCAGGAGGGGGGGCAGGAACGAGCAGTACTTC	TRBV6-5	-	15	-	TRBJ2-7
CASSLFSLNTEAFF	TGTGCCAGCAGCTTATTCTCCCTTAACACTGAAGCTTTCTTT	TRBV7-2	-	14	-	TRBJ1-1
CASSLELGDQETQYF	TGCGCCAGCAGCTTGGAGTTAGGGGATCAAGAGACCCAGTACTTC	TRBV5-1	-	15	-	TRBJ2-5
CASSPGTSGVDTQYF	TGTGCCAGCAGCCCCGGGACTAGCGGGGTAGATACGCAGTATTTT	TRBV7-9	TRBD2	15	-	TRBJ2-3
CASRGLYEQYF	TGTGCCAGCAGGGGACTGTACGAGCAGTACTTC	TRBV2	-	11	-	TRBJ2-7
CASSLASGTGGFEQYF	TGTGCCAGCAGCTTAGCGTCCGGGACAGGGGGATTCGAGCAGTACTTC	TRBV7-9	TRBD1	16	-	TRBJ2-7
CASSPGGGTDTQYF	TGTGCCAGCAGCCCCGGGGGGGGCACAGATACGCAGTATTTT	TRBV3-1/TRBV3-2	TRBD2	14	-	TRBJ2-3
CASSQSGSNQPQHF	TGTGCCAGCTCACAATCCGGTAGCAATCAGCCCCAGCATTTT	TRBV18	-	14	-	TRBJ1-5
CASSLGSTAYNEQFF	TGTGCCAGCAGCTTAGGGAGCACCGCCTACAATGAGCAGTTCTTC	TRBV5-4	-	15	-	TRBJ2-1
CASSLDSGGNNEQFF	TGTGCCAGCAGCTTAGATAGCGGGGGAAACAATGAGCAGTTCTTC	TRBV7-2	TRBD2	15	-	TRBJ2-1
CASSMVQVDYNEQFF	TGTGCCAGTAGTATGGTGCAGGTGGACTACAATGAGCAGTTCTTC	TRBV19	-	15	-	TRBJ2-1
CASSSDGGYSSYNSPLHF	TGCGCCAGCAGCTCGGATGGGGGGTACAGCTCCTATAATTCACCCCTCCACTTT	TRBV5-1	-	18	once	TRBJ1-6
CASSHTFTDTQYF	TGTGCCAGCAGTCATACTTTTACAGATACGCAGTATTTT	TRBV6-5	-	13	-	TRBJ2-3
CASRAPTDNQPQHF	TGTGCCAGCAGAGCCCCGACAGATAATCAGCCCCAGCATTTT	TRBV6-5	-	14	-	TRBJ1-5
CASSTRQGKGNQPQHF	TGTGCCAGCAGTACAAGACAGGGGAAGGGTAATCAGCCCCAGCATTTT	TRBV6-9	TRBD1	16	-	TRBJ1-5
CASSGRRRNEKLFF	TGTGCCAGCAGTGGTAGGAGGAGGAATGAAAAACTGTTTTTT	TRBV2	-	14	-	TRBJ1-4
CASMVAGGRGEQFF	TGTGCCAGTATGGTAGCGGGGGGCAGGGGGGAGCAGTTCTTC	TRBV19	TRBD2	14	-	TRBJ2-1